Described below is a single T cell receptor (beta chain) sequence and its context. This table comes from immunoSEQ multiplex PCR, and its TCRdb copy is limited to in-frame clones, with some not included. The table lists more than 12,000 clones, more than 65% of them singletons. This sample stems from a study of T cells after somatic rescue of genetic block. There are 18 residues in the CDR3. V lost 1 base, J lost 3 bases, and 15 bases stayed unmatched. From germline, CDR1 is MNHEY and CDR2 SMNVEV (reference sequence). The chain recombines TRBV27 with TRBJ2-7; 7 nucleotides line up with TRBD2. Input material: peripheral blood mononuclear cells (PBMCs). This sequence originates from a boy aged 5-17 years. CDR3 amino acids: CASSLFADESGAGYEQYF. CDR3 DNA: TGTGCCAGCAGTTTATTCGCCGACGAGAGCGGGGCGGGCTACGAGCAGTACTTC.